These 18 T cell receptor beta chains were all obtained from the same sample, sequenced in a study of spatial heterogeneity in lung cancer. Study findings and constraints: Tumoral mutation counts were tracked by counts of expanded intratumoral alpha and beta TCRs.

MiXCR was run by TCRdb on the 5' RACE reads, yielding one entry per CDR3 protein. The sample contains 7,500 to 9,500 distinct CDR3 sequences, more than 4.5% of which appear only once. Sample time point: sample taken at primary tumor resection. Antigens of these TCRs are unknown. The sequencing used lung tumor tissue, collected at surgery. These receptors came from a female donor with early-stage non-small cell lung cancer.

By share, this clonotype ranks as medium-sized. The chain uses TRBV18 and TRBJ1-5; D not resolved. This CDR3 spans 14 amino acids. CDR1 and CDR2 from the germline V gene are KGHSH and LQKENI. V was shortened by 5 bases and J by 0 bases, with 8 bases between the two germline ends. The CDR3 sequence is CASSGETSNQPQHF. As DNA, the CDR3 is TGTGCCAGCTCAGGAGAGACTAGCAATCAGCCCCAGCATTTT. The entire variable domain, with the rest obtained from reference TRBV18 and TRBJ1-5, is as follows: NAGVMQNPRHLVRRRGQEARLRCSPMKGHSHVYWYRQLPEEGLKFMVYLQKENIIDESGMPKERFSAEFPKEGPSILRIQQVVRGDSAAYFCASSGETSNQPQHFGDGTRLSIL.

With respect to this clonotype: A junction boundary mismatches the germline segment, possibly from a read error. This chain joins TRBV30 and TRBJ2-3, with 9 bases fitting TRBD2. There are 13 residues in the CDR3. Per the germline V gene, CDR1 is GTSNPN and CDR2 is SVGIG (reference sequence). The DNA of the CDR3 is TGTGCCTGGGCCAGCAGGGGTAGCGGGAGCCTGAATTTT. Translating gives CAWASRGSGSLNF.

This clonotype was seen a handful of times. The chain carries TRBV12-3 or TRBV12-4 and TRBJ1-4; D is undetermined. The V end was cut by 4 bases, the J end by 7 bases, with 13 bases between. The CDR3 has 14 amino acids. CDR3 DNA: TGTGCCAGCAGTTGGGGAGGGTGGGGTGAAAAACTGTTTTTT. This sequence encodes CASSWGGWGEKLFF.

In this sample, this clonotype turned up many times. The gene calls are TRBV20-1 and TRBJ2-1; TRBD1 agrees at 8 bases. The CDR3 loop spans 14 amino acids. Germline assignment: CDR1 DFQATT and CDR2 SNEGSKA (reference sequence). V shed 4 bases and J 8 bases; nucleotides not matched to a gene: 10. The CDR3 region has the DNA TGCAGTGCTAACTCAGGGGGCGCTGGTCATGAGCAGTTCTTC. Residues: CSANSGGAGHEQFF.

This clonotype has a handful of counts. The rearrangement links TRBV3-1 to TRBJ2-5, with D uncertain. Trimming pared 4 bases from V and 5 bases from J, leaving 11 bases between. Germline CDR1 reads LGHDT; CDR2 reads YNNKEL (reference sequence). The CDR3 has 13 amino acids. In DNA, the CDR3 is TGTGCCAGCAGCCCCCAGCTATCGGAGACCCAGTACTTC. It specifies CASSPQLSETQYF.

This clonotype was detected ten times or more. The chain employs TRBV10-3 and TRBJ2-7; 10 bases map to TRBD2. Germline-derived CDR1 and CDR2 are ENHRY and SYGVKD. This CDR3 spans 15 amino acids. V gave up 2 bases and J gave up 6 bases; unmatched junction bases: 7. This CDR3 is CAISELSGRAGEQYF. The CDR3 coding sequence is TGTGCCATCAGTGAGCTGAGCGGGAGGGCCGGCGAGCAGTACTTC.

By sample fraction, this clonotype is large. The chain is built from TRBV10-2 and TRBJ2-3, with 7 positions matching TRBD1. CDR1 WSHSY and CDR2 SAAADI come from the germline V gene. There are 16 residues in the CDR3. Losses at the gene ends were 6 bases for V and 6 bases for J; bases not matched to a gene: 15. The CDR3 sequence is CASRPARDSDGDTQYF. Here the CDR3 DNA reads TGCGCCAGCAGACCAGCCAGGGACAGCGATGGGGATACGCAGTATTTT.

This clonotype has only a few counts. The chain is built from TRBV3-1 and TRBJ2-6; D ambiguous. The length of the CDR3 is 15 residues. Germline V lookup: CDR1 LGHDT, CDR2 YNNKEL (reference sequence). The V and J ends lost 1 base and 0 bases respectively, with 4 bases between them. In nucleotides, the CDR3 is TGTGCCAGCAGCCAAGCAGACTCTGGGGCCAACGTCCTGACTTTC. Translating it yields CASSQADSGANVLTF. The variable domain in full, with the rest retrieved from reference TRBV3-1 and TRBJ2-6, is DTAVSQTPKYLVTQMGNDKSIKCEQNLGHDTMYWYKQDSKKFLKIMFSYNNKELIINETVPNRFSPKSPDKAHLNLHINSLELGDSAVYFCASSQADSGANVLTFGAGSRLTVL.

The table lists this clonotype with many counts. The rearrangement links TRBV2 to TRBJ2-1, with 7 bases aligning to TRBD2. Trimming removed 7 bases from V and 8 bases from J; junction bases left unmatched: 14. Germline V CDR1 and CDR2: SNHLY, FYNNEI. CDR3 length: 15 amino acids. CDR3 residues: CASITTKREKYEQFF. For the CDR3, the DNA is TGTGCCAGCATTACCACCAAGCGGGAAAAGTATGAGCAGTTCTTC.

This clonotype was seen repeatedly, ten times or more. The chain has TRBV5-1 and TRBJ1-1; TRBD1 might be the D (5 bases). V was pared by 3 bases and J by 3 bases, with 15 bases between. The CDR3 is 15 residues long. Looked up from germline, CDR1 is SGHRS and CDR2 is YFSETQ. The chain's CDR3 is CASSWRGTGDTEAFF. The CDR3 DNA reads TGCGCCAGCAGCTGGCGCGGAACGGGGGACACTGAAGCTTTCTTT.

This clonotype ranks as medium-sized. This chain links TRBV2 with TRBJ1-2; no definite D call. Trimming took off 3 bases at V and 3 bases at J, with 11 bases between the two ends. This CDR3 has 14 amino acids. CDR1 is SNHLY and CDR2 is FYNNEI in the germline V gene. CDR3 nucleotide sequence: TGTGCCAGCAGTGACGGCATTCCGCACTATGGCTACACCTTC. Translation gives CASSDGIPHYGYTF.

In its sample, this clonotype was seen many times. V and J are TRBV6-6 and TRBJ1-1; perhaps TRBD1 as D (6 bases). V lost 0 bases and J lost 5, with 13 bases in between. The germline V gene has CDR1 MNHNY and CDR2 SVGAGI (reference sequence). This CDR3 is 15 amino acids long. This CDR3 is CASSYSQGSWTEAFF. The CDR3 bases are TGTGCCAGCAGTTACTCTCAGGGGTCGTGGACTGAAGCTTTCTTT.

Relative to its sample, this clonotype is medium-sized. CDR3 region: CASSPLGGEGTGELFF. Here the CDR3 DNA reads TGTGCCAGCAGTCCCCTGGGAGGGGAAGGGACCGGGGAGCTGTTTTTT. This chain joins TRBV12-3 or TRBV12-4 and TRBJ2-2, with TRBD2 identical over 7 bases. This CDR3 region has 16 residues. The junction had 11 bases not matched to a gene; V was cut back by 5 bases and J by 5 bases.

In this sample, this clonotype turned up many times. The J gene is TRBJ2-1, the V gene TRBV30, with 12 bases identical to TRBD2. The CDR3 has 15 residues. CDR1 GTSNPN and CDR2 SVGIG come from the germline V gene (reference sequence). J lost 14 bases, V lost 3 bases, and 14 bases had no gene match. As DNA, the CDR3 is TGTGCCTGGAGCCGGAGGACTAGCGGGAATCTCGCGGAGTTCTTC. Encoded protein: CAWSRRTSGNLAEFF.

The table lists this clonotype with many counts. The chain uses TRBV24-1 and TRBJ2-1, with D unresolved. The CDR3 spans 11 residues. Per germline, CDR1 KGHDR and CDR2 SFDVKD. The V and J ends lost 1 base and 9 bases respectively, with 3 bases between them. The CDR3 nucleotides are TGTGCCACCAGTGATTTATCTGAGCAGTTCTTC. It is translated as CATSDLSEQFF.

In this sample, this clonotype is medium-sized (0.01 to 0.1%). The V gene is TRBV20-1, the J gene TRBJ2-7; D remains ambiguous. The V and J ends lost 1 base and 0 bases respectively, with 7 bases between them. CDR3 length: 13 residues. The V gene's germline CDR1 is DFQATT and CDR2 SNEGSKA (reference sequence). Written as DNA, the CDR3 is TGCAGTGCTAGAGGGACCTCCTCCTACGAGCAGTACTTC. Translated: CSARGTSSYEQYF.

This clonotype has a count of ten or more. CDR3 bases: TGTGCCTGGAGTACGCCGGGTCCCCAGTACTTC. The encoded protein is CAWSTPGPQYF. The rearrangement uses TRBV30 and TRBJ2-5, with D unclear. Germline CDR1 GTSNPN, CDR2 SVGIG (reference sequence). Trimming pared 2 bases from V and 9 bases from J, leaving 10 bases between. The length of the CDR3 is 11 residues.

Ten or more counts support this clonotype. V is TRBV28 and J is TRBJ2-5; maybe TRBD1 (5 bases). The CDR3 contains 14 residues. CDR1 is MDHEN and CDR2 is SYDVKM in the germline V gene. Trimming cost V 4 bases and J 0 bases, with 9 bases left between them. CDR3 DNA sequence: TGTGCCAGCAGTTACGACAGTGACCAAGAGACCCAGTACTTC. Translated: CASSYDSDQETQYF.